This T cell receptor (beta chain) was sequenced in a study of blood T cell repertoires in COVID-19. On the study more broadly: Researchers got acute and convalescent COVID-19 samples from the United States, Italy and Spain.

The authors' processing: Reference gene primer amplification gave nucleated cell count estimates. Only in-frame clones appear in the TCRdb table, and some are missing; sequencing was by immunoSEQ multiplex PCR. From that table come the V and J calls and clone size; the DNA was used to work out D and trimming. The sample has 150,000 to 200,000 clones, around 82% seen once; the top ten hold approximately 6.9%. V gave up 8 bases and J gave up 1 base; unmatched junction bases: 5. The CDR3 sequence is 13 residues long. Germline V lookup: CDR1 ENHRY, CDR2 SYGVKD. Seattle patients were enrolled during active infection and followed longitudinally.

The chain joins TRBV10-3 to TRBJ2-7; 7 nucleotides match TRBD2. The TCR was taken from an elderly man with COVID-19, enrolled during active disease. The material sequenced was peripheral blood. The CDR3 DNA is TGTGCCATCTCCGGGGGGTCTTCCTACGAGCAGTACTTC. This translates into CAISGGSSYEQYF.